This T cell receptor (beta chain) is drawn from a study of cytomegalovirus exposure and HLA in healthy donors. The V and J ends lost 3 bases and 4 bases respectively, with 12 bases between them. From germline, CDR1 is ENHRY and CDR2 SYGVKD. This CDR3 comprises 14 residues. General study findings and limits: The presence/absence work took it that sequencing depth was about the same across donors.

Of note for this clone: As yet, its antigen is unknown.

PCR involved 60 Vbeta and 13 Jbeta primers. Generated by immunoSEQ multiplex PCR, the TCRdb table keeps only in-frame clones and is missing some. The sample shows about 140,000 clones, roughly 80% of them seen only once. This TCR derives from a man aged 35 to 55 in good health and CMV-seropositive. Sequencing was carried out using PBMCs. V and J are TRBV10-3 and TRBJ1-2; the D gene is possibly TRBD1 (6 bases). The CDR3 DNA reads TGTGCCATCAGTGACGGACAGTTCCTCTATGGCTACACCTTC. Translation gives CAISDGQFLYGYTF.